This T cell receptor beta chain stems from a study of regulatory T cells in long-lasting Graves disease. Study observations and caveats: Patients with persistent disease showed a bias toward TRBV28, TRBJ1-2 and TRBJ2-5.

Time point given: newly diagnosed GD, antithyroid drugs for less than 3 months. There was RNA extracted from PBMCs, and the TCR library was made from it. This clonotype was counted ten times or more. Its specificity is not known. This CDR3 spans 13 amino acids. V lost 2 bases and J 0 bases, leaving 4 bases between the germline ends. Per germline, CDR1 MNHEY and CDR2 SVGAGI. The TCR beta library used iRepertoire HTBI primers with Arm-PCR amplification of CDR3. TCRdb fed the multiplex PCR reads into MiXCR, producing one record per CDR3 protein. The repertoire holds around 400,000 distinct CDR3 sequences, with 10% to 15% as singletons. This sample also appeared in a second study, on T cells in Graves' hyperthyroidism and ophthalmopathy. That work adds: Patients having uncontrolled infection, another autoimmune disease, pregnancy or lactation were not included. Peripheral blood also featured most of the thyroid clonotypes expanded above 0.001. The model forecast ophthalmopathy, anticipating it by a median approximately 6 months before onset.

The source of this sequence is a woman aged 18-29 years with Graves disease. This sample comprised peripheral blood mononuclear cells (PBMCs), obtained at new diagnosis, from a patient treated with antithyroid drugs. The V and J genes are TRBV6-5 and TRBJ1-1; D is undetermined. In DNA, the CDR3 is TGTGCCAGCAGTTACCTGATGAACACTGAAGCTTTCTTT. This encodes CASSYLMNTEAFF.